This section outlines one T cell receptor (beta chain) sequence together with its context. PCR was performed using 60 Vbeta and 13 Jbeta primers. Here immunoSEQ multiplex PCR was the method, and the copy in TCRdb shows in-frame clones only, minus some. The table lists 150,000 to 200,000 clones, around three quarters of them singletons. Germline lookup yields CDR1 MNHNS and CDR2 SASEGT. Deletions cut 6 bases from V and 4 bases from J, with 17 bases between. CDR3 length equals 15 residues. The data belong to a study of cytomegalovirus exposure and HLA in healthy donors. Material for sequencing was PBMCs. This TCR was recovered from a man aged 35 to 55 in good health and CMV-seronegative. J is TRBJ2-3 and V is TRBV6-1; weak D call: TRBD2 (6 bases). The CDR3 DNA reads as TGTGCCAGCAGACTGACAGTCGGGGGAGCAGATACGCAGTATTTT. This translates into CASRLTVGGADTQYF.